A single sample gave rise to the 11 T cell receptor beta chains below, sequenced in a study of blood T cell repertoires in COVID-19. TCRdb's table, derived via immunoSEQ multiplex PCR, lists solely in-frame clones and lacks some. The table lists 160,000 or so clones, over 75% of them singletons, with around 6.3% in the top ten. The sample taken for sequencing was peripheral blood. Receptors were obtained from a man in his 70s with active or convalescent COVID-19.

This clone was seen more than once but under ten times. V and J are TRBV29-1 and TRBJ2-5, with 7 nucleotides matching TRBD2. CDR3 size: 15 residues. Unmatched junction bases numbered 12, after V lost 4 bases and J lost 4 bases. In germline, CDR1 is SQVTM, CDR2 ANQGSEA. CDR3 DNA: TGCAGCGTTGCGGTCGGCGGGAGAGTAGGAGAGACCCAGTACTTC. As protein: CSVAVGGRVGETQYF.

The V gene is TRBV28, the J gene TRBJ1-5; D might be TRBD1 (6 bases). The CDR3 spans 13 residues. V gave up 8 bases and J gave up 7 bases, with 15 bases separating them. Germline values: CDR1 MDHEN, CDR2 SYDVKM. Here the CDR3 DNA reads TGTGCCAGCCTGAAATCTCAGGGGCAGCCCCAGCATTTT. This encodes CASLKSQGQPQHF.

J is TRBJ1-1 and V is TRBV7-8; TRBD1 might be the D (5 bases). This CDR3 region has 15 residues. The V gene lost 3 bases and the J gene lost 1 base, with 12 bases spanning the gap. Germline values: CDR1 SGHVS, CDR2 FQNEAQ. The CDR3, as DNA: TGTGCCAGCAGCTTTGGGGACTCTTCGAACACTGAAGCTTTCTTT. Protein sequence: CASSFGDSSNTEAFF.

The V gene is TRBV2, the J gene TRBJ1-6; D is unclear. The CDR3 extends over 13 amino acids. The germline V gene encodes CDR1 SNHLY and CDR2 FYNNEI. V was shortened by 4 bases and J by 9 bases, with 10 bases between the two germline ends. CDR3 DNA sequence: TGTGCCAGCAGTGGGAGTGAAGGTTCACCCCTCCACTTT. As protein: CASSGSEGSPLHF.

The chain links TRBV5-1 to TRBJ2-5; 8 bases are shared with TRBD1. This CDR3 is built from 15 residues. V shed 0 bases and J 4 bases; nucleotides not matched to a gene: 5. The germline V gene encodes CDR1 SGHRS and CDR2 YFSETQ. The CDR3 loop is CASSLESGGLETQYF. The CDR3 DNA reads TGCGCCAGCAGCTTGGAGTCAGGGGGCTTAGAGACCCAGTACTTC.

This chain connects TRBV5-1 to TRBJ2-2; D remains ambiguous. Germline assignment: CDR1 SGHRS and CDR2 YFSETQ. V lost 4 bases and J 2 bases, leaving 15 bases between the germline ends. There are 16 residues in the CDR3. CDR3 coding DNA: TGCGCCAGCAGCACAACAGCAAACACAAACACCGGGGAGCTGTTTTTT. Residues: CASSTTANTNTGELFF.

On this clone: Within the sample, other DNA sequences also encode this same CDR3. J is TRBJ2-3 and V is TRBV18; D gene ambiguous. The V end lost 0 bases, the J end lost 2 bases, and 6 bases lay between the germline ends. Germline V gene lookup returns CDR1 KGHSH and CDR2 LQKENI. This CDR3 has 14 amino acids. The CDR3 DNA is TGTGCCAGCTCACCACCCTCCTCCACAGATACGCAGTATTTT. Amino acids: CASSPPSSTDTQYF.

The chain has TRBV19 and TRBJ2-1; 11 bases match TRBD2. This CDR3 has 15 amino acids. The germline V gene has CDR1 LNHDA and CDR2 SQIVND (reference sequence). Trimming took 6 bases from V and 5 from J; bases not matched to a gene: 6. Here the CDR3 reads CASRVAGGRDNEQFF. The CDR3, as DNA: TGTGCCAGTAGGGTAGCGGGGGGGCGAGACAATGAGCAGTTCTTC.

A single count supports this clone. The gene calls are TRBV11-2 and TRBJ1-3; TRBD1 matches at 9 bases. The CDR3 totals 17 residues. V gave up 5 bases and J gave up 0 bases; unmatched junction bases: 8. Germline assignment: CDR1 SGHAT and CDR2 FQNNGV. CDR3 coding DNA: TGTGCCAGCAGCAAAGACGGACAGGGGCACTCTGGAAACACCATATATTTT. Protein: CASSKDGQGHSGNTIYF.

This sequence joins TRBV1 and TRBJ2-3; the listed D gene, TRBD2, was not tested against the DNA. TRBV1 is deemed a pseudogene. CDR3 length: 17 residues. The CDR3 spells CTSSQVNGGGDTDTQYF. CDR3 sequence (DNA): TGCACCAGCAGCCAAGTTAACGGGGGTGGGGACACAGATACGCAGTATTTT.

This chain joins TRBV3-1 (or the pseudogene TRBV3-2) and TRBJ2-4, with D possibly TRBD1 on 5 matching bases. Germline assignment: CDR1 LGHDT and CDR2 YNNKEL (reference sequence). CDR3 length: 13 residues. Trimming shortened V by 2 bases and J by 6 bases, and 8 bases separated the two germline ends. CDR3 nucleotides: TGTGCCAGCAGCCAATTTCAGGGAAACATTCAGTACTTC. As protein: CASSQFQGNIQYF.